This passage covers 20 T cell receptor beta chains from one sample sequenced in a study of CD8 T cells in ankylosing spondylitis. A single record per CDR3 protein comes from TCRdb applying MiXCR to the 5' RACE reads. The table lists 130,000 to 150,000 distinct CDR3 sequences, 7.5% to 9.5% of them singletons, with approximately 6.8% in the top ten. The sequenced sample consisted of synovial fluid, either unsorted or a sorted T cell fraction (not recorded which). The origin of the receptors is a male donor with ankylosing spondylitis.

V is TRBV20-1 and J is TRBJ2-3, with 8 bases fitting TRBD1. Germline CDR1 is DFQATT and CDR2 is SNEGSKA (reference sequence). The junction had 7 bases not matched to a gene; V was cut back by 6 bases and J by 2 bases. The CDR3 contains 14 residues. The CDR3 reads CSATGTGATDTQYF. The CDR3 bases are TGCAGTGCCACCGGGACAGGAGCCACAGATACGCAGTATTTT.

The CDR3 loop is CASSLMYQNEQFF. CDR3 nucleotide sequence: TGTGCCAGCAGCTTAATGTACCAAAATGAGCAGTTCTTC. V gene TRBV7-6 combines with J gene TRBJ2-1; no firm D call. The V gene lost 2 bases and the J gene lost 7 bases, with 9 bases spanning the gap. Germline V CDR1 and CDR2: SGHVS, FNYEAQ. The CDR3 contains 13 residues. Supplemented by reference TRBV7-6 and TRBJ2-1, the full variable domain reads GAGVSQSPRYKVTKRGQDVALRCDPISGHVSLYWYRQALGQGPEFLTYFNYEAQQDKSGLPNDRFSAERPEGSISTLTIQRTEQRDSAMYRCASSLMYQNEQFFGPGTRLTVL.

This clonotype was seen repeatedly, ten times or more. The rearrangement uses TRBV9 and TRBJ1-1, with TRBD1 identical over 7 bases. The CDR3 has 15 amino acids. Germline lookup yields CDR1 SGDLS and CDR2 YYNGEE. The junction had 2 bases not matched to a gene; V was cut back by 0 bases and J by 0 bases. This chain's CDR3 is CASSVGRGLNTEAFF. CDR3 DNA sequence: TGTGCCAGCAGCGTAGGGAGGGGGCTGAACACTGAAGCTTTCTTT.

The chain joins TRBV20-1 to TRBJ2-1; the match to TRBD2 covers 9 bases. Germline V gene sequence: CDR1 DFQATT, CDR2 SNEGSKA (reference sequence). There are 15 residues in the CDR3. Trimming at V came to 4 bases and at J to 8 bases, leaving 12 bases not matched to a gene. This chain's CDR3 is CSATQAGGGFYEQFF. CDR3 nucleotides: TGCAGTGCTACCCAAGCGGGGGGCGGCTTCTATGAGCAGTTCTTC.

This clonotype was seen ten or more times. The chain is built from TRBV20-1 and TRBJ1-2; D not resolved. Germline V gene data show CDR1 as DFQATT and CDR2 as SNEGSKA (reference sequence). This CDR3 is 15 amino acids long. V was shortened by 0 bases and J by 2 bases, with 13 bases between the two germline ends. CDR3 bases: TGCAGTGCTAGAGATGCTCGAGATGAGAACTATGGCTACACCTTC. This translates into CSARDARDENYGYTF.

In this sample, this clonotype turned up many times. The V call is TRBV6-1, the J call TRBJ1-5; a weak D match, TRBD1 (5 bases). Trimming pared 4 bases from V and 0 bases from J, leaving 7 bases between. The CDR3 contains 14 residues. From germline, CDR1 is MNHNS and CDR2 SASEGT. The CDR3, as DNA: TGTGCCAGCAGTGTGGGGGGTAGCAATCAGCCCCAGCATTTT. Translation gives CASSVGGSNQPQHF.

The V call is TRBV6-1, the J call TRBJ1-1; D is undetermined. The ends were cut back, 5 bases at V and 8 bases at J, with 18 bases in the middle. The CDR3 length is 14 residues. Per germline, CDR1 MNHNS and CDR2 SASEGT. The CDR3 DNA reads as TGTGCCAGCAGTCCCCTGCCAAGTCCTGGGGAAGCTTTCTTT. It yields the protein CASSPLPSPGEAFF.

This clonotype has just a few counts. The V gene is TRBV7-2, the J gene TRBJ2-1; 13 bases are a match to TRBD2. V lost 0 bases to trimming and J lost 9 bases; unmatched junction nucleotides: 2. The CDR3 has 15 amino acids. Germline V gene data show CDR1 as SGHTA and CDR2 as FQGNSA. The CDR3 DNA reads TGTGCCAGCAGCTTAGCGGGACTAGCGGGGAGTGAGCAGTTCTTC. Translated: CASSLAGLAGSEQFF.

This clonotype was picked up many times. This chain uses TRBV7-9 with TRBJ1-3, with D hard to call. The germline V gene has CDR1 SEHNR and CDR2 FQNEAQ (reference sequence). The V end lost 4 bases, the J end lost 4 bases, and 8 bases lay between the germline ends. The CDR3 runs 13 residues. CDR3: CASSSDTGNTIYF. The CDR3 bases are TGTGCCAGCAGCTCGGATACGGGAAACACCATATATTTT.

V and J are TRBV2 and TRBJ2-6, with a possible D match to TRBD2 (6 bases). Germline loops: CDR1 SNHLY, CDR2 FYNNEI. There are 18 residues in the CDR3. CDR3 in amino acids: CTCRLGTLKNPGANVLTF. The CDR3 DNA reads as TGTACCTGCAGGCTTGGGACTCTCAAAAACCCTGGGGCCAACGTCCTGACTTTC.

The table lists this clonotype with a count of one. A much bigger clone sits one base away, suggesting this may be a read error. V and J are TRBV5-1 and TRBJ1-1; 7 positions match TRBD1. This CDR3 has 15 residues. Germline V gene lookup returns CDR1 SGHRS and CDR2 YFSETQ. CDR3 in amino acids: CASSFRQGRDTEASF. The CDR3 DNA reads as TGCGCCAGCAGCTTCCGACAGGGTCGGGACACTGAAGCTTCCTTT.

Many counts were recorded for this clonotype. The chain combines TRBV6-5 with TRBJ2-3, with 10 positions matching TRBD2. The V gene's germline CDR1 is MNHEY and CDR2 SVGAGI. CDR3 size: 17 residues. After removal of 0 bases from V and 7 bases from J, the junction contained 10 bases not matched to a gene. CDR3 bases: TGTGCCAGCAGTTACTCTACTAGCGGGGCTGTGCCCAATACGCAGTATTTT. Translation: CASSYSTSGAVPNTQYF.

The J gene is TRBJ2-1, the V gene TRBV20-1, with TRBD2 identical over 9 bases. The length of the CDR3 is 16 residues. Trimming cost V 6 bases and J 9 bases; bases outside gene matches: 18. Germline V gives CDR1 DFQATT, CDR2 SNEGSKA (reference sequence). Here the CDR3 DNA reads TGCAGTGCCCAGACCGCTAGCGGGACATTCGCGGGTGAGCAGTTCTTC. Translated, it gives CSAQTASGTFAGEQFF.

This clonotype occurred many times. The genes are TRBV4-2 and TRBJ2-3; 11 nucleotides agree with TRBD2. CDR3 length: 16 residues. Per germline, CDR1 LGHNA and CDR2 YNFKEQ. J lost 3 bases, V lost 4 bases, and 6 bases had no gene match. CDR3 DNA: TGTGCCAGCAGCCTGAGGGCTAGCGGGGGGACAGATACGCAGTATTTT. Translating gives CASSLRASGGTDTQYF.

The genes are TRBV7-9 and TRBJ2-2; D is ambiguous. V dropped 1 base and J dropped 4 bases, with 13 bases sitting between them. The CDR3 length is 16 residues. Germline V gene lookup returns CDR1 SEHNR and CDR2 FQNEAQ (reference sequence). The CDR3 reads CASSLVGSLRTGELFF. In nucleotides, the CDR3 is TGTGCCAGCAGCTTAGTCGGGTCCCTACGCACCGGGGAGCTGTTTTTT.

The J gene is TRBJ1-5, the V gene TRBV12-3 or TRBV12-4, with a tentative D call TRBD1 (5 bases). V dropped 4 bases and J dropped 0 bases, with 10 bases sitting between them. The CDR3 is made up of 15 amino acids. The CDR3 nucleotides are TGTGCCAGCAGTTCCCGGACATATAGCAATCAGCCCCAGCATTTT. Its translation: CASSSRTYSNQPQHF.

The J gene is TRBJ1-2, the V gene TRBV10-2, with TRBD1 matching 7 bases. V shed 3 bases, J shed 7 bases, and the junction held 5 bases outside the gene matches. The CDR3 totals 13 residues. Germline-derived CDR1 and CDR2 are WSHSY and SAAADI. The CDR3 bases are TGCGCCAGCAGTGATCACGAGGGGGCTGGCTACACCTTC. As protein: CASSDHEGAGYTF.

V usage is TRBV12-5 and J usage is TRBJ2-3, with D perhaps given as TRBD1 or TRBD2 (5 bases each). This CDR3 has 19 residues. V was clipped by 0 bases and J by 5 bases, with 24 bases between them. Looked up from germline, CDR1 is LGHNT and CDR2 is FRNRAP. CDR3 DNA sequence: TGTGCTAGTGGTTTGGTCTTGGACGGGGCGGTACGGGCGCTAGATACGCAGTATTTT. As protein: CASGLVLDGAVRALDTQYF.

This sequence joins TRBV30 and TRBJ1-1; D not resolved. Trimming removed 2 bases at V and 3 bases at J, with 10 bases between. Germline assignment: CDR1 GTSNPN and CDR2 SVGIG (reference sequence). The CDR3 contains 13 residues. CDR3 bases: TGTGCCTGGAGTAAGGAGGCGGACACTGAAGCTTTCTTT. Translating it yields CAWSKEADTEAFF. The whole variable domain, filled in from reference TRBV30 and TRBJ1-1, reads SQTIHQWPATLVQPVGSPLSLECTVEGTSNPNLYWYRQAAGRGLQLLFYSVGIGQISSEVPQNLSASRPQDRQFILSSKKLLLSDSGFYLCAWSKEADTEAFFGQGTRLTVV.

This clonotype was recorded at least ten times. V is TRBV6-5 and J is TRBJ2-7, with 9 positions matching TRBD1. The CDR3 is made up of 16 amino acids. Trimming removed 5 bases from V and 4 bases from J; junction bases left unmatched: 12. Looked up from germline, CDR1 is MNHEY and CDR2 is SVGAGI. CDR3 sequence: CASSTTGGARGYEQYF. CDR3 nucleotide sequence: TGTGCCAGCAGTACTACAGGGGGCGCGCGGGGGTACGAGCAGTACTTC.